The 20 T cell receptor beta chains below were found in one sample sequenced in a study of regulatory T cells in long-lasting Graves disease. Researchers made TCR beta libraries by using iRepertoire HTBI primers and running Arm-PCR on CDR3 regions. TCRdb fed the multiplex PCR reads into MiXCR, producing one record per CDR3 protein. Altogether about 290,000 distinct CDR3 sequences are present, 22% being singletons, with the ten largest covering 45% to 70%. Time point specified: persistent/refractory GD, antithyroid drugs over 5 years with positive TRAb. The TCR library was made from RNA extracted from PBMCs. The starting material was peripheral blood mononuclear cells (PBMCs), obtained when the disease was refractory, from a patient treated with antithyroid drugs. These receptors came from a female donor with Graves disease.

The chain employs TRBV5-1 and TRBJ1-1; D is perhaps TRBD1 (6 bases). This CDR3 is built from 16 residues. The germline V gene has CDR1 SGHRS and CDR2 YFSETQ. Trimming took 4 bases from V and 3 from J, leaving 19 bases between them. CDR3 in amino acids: CASSARVGGGDTEAFF. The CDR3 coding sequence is TGCGCCAGCAGCGCCCGAGTCGGGGGCGGTGACACTGAAGCTTTCTTT.

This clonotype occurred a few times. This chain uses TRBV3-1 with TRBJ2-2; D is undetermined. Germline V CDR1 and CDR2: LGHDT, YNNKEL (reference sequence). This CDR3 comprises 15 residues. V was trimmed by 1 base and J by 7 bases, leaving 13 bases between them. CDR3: CASSQVKFRNGELFF. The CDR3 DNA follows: TGTGCCAGCAGCCAAGTCAAATTTAGGAACGGGGAGCTGTTTTTT. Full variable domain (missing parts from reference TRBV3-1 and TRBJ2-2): DTAVSQTPKYLVTQMGNDKSIKCEQNLGHDTMYWYKQDSKKFLKIMFSYNNKELIINETVPNRFSPKSPDKAHLNLHINSLELGDSAVYFCASSQVKFRNGELFFGEGSRLTVL.

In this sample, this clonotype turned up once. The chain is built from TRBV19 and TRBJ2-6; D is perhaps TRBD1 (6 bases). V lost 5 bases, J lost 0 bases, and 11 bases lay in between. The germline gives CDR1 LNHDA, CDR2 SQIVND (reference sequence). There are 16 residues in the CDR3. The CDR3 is CASSSGASSGANVLTF. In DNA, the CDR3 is TGTGCCAGTAGTTCAGGGGCCAGCTCTGGGGCCAACGTCCTGACTTTC.

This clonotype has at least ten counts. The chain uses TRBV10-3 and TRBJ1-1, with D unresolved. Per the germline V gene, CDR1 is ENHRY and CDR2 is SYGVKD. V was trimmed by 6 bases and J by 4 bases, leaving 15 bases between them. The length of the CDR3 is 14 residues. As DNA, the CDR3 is TGTGCCATCAGCTCAGGTTTGGCGGTCACTGAAGCTTTCTTT. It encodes CAISSGLAVTEAFF.

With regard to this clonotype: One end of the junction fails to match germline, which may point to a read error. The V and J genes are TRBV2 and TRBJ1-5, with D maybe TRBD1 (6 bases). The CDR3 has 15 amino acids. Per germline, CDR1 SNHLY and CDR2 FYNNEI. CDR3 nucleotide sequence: TGTGCCGGCAGTAGGACAGAACATAGCAATCAGCCCCAGCATTTT. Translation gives CAGSRTEHSNQPQHF.

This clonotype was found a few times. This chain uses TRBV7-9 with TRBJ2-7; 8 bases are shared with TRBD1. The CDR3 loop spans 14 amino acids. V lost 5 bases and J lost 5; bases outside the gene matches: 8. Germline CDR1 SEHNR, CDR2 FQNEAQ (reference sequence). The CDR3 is CASSPWTGPHEQYF. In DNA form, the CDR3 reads TGTGCCAGCAGCCCTTGGACAGGGCCCCACGAGCAGTACTTC.

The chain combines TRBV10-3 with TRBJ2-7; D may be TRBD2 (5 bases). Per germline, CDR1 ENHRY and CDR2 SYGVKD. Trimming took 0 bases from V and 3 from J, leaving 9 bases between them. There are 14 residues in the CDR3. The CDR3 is CAISESGSGYEQYF. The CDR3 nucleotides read TGTGCCATCAGTGAGTCGGGGAGCGGCTACGAGCAGTACTTC.

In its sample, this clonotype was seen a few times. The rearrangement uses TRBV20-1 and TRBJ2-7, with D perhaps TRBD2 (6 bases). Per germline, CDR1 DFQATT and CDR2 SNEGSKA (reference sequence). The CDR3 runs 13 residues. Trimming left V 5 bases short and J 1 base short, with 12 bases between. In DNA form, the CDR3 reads TGCAGTGCTGCGGGACTTTTTTCCTACGAGCAGTACTTC. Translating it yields CSAAGLFSYEQYF.

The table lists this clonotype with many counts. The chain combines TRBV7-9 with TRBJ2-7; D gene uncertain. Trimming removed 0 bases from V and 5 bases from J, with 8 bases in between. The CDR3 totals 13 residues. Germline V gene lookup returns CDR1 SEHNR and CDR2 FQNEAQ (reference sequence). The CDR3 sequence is CASSLAIQDEQYF. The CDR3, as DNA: TGTGCCAGCAGCTTAGCGATCCAAGACGAGCAGTACTTC.

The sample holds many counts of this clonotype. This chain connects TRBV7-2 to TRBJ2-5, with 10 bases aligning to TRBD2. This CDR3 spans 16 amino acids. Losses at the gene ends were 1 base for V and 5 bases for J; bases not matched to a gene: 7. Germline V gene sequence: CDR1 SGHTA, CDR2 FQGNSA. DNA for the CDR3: TGTGCCAGCAGCTTAGGTCTAGCGGGGGCCCGTGAGACCCAGTACTTC. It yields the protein CASSLGLAGARETQYF.

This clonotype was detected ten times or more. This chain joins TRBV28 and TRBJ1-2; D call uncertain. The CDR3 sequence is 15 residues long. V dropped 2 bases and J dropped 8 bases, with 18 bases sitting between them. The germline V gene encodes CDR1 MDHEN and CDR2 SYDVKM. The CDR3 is CASSLGLRGDLGYTF. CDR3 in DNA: TGTGCCAGCAGTTTAGGTCTCCGCGGGGATTTGGGCTACACCTTC.

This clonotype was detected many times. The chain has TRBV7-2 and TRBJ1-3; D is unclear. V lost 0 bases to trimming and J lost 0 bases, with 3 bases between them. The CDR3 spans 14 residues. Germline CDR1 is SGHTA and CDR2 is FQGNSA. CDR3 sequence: CASSLAGSGNTIYF. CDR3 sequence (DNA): TGTGCCAGCAGCTTAGCCGGCTCTGGAAACACCATATATTTT.

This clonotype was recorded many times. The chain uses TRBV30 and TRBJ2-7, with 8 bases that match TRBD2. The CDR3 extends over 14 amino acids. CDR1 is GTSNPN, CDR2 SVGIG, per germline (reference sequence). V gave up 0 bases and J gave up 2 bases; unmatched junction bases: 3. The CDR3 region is CAWSVTGGPYEQYF. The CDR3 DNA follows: TGTGCCTGGAGTGTAACGGGAGGGCCCTACGAGCAGTACTTC.

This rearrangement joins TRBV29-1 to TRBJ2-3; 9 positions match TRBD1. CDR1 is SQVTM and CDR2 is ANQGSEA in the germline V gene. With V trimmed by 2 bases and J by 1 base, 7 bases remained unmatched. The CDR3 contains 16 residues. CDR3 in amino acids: CSVELGTGFGTDTQYF. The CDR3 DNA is TGCAGCGTTGAATTGGGGACAGGGTTCGGCACAGATACGCAGTATTTT.

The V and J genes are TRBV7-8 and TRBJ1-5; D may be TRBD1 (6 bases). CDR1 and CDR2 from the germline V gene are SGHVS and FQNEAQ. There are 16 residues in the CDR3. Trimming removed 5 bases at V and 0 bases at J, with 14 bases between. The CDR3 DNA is TGTGCCAGCAGCCAGGGCCGGGGGCCTAGCAATCAGCCCCAGCATTTT. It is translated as CASSQGRGPSNQPQHF.

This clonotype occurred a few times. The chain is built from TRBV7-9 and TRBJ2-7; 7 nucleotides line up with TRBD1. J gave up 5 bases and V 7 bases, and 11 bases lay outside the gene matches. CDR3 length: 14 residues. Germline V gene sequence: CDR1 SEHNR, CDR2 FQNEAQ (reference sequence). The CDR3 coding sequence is TGTGCCAGCACCACTCAGGGGGTTTCGAACGAGCAGTACTTC. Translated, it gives CASTTQGVSNEQYF.

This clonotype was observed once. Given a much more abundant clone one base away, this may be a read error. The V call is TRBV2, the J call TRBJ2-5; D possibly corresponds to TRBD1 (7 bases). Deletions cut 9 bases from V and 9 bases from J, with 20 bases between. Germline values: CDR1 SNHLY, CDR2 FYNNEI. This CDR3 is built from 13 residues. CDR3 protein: CARGQPRGEAQYF. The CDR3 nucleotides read TGTGCCAGGGGACAGCCAAGAGGGGAGGCCCAGTACTTC.

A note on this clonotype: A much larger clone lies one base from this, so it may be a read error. CDR3 bases: TGTGCCAGCAGTTTGCGACTAGCGGGAGGAGACGACGAGCAGTGCTTC. Residues: CASSLRLAGGDDEQCF. This sequence joins TRBV27 and TRBJ2-7, with 13 bases fitting TRBD2. This CDR3 spans 16 amino acids. Germline lookup yields CDR1 MNHEY and CDR2 SMNVEV (reference sequence).

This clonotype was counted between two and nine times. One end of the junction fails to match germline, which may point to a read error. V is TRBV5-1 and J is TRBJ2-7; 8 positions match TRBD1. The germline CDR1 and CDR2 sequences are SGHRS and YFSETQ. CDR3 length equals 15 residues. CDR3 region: CASSLEGQGPDERYF. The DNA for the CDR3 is TGCGCCAGCAGCTTGGAAGGACAGGGCCCCGACGAGCGGTACTTC. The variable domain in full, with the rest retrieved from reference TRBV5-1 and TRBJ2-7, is KAGVTQTPRYLIKTRGQQVTLSCSPISGHRSVSWYQQTPGQGLQFLFEYFSETQRNKGNFPGRFSGRQFSNSRSEMNVSTLELGDSALYLCASSLEGQGPDERYFGPGTRLTVT.

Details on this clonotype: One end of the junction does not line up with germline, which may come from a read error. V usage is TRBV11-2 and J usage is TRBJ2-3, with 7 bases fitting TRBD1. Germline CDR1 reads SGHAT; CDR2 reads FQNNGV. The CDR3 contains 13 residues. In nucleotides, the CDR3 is TGCGCCAGCAGCTTGGACAGGACAGATACGCAGTATTTT. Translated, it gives CASSLDRTDTQYF.